This T cell receptor (beta chain) was captured in a study of cytomegalovirus exposure and HLA in healthy donors. Study-wide context: Samples from HLA-typed donors yielded 65 million to 90 million unique TCRs in an early data release.

Study observations and caveats: Diagnosis of cytomegalovirus status made by the classifier reportedly showed high specificity and sensitivity. In a later analysis, TCR association rates varied by HLA locus: DRB1 most, HLA-C fewest.

The germline V gene has CDR1 SGHRS and CDR2 YFSETQ. CDR3 length: 15 amino acids. Concerning this clone: Its antigen is still unknown. An end of the junction differs from the germline gene, which may be a read error. This same CDR3 is encoded by further DNA sequences in the sample.

The study ran its PCR with 60 Vbeta and 13 Jbeta primers. Using immunoSEQ multiplex PCR, the repertoire was profiled, and TCRdb retains in-frame clones only, with some absent. The sample holds around 110,000 clones, about four fifths seen once. What was sequenced was PBMCs. The chain is built from TRBV5-1 and TRBJ1-1, with no clear D. The receptor was isolated from a man in his fifties in good health and CMV-seronegative. The CDR3, as DNA: TGCGCCAGCAGCTTGGCGGGAACAGAGAACACTGAAGCCTTCTTT. Amino acid sequence: CASSLAGTENTEAFF.